This T cell receptor beta chain was recovered during a study of vaccination effects on CD4 cells after COVID-19 (dated by TCRdb to the early 2020s). Regarding the complete study: Each participant got two doses of an mRNA SARS-CoV-2 vaccine, either BNT162b2 or mRNA-1273. In a couple of convalescent patients, pre-vaccine samples were collected 16 days and one week ahead of the first dose, 142 and 148 days after COVID-19 diagnosis. In both COVID-19 convalescent patients and infection-naive vaccine recipients, the study compared SARS-CoV-2 spike-specific CD4+ TCR repertoires from before mRNA vaccination with those from after it. The full study included around nine COVID-19 convalescent patients and several SARS-CoV-2-naive healthy vaccine recipients. Cultures from other donors in the study were sequenced with the Oncomine TCR Beta short-read assay on an Illumina iSeq 100.

V is trimmed back by 1 base and J by 2 bases, and the junction contains 4 bases that no gene match accounts for. Via the germline V gene (reference sequence), CDR1 is GTSNPN and CDR2 SVGIG. The CDR3 runs 16 residues from the cysteine to the phenylalanine. The read is trimmed to its CDR3 DNA, 48 bases read in frame from base 1. Overall results and qualifications from the work: Clones induced by infection and clones induced by vaccination both contracted markedly at late timepoints after vaccination, which fits with T cell responses waning over time. Only a small number of convalescent patients were included, and no early post-infection timepoints were available, which limited the study. For convalescent patients, new clones induced by the vaccine made up most of the post-vaccine spike-reactive repertoire, and these new clones were largely distinct from the clones induced by infection.

In the ViraFEST assay, PBMC were stimulated with viral peptide pools, and TCR sequencing was then used to find antigen-specific CD4+ T cell clonotypes based on their expansion. After less than 13 days of culture, CD4+ T cells were isolated with the EasySep CD4+ T cell isolation kit. PCR-confirmed SARS-CoV-2 infection had occurred in convalescent patients between March and December 2020, before the Alpha, Beta and Delta variants emerged in the United States. About 2 million PBMC per well were cultured in IMDM with about 4.6% human AB serum, 8.5 to 10 IU/ml IL-2 and gentamicin, plus 10 ug/ml peptides. On days 3 and 7, half of the culture medium was replaced with fresh IL-2-containing medium. Unless noted otherwise, every peptide stimulation condition was grown in triplicate wells. Using Ficoll-Paque Plus gradient centrifugation, PBMC were separated from whole blood and then either used fresh or cryopreserved at -140C. Genomic DNA was extracted from cultured CD4+ T cells with the QIAamp micro DNA kit.

A word on this clone: The antigen this receptor binds is unknown. No base quality information exists; no much larger clone differs at one position.

Libraries came from the immunoSEQ multiplex PCR assay. TCR beta CDR3 sequencing was performed on DNA from the cultured, isolated CD4+ T cells. On the authors' methods: Non-productive TCR sequences were removed and reads were trimmed to the CDR3 region, keeping CDR3s of at least 7 amino acids. Antigen-specific clonotypes were identified using the MANAFEST web app by comparison of expansion in peptide wells against reference cultures. To count as positive, a clone had to show expansion at FDR<0.05 compared with the reference and with all other wells, an odds ratio above 5, and a frequency above 0.1% in two replicate wells. Clonotypes significantly expanded in SARS-CoV-2 spike wells and in at least one common cold coronavirus spike condition were defined as cross-reactive. CDR3 similarity was assessed by Levenshtein distance using the stringdist R package, and unrooted trees were constructed with ape in R 3.6.1. This is the immuneACCESS table as TCRdb keeps it, with only in-frame sequences that have V and J called. A part of the clones is gone; compared with another copy, unresolved V genes explain less than half, and the rest is unexplained. V and J calls and clone size follow that table, whereas D and trimming were derived from the DNA. The sample table contains around 47,000 clones; only one count was recorded for roughly 70% of them. The ten largest clones represent roughly 30% of the sample.

The sequence was obtained from a human donor who had a prior SARS-CoV-2 infection. The receptor chain draws on TRBV30 and TRBJ2-6, with 8 bases in between that match TRBD1. Specimen: CD4+ T cells from PBMCs cultured with a peptide pool, collected before COVID-19 vaccination. The CDR3 reads as follows: CAWSEQGAAGANVLTF. The sequenced DNA is TGTGCCTGGAGTGAGCAGGGGGCAGCTGGGGCCAACGTCCTGACTTTC.